One sample yielded the 18 T cell receptor beta chains listed below, sequenced in a study of technical replicates of blood from several donors. Method: immunoSEQ multiplex PCR; TCRdb's copy keeps in-frame clones and lacks some. Among under 70,000 clones listed, just over 85% were seen once. Input material: PBMCs. Receptors originate from a human donor in good health. Some clones in this sample may be carry-over from other donors' samples.

The chain combines TRBV29-1 with TRBJ1-1, with TRBD1 identical over 9 bases. The CDR3 is 13 residues long. V lost 5 bases and J lost 5; bases outside the gene matches: 6. CDR1 is SQVTM and CDR2 is ANQGSEA in the germline V gene. The CDR3 sequence is CSVPRTGVTEAFF. Written as DNA, the CDR3 is TGCAGCGTTCCGAGGACAGGGGTGACTGAAGCTTTCTTT.

The chain recombines TRBV18 with TRBJ1-2; 7 nucleotides line up with TRBD1. The CDR3 covers 15 residues. With 3 bases clipped from V and 1 base from J, the junction kept 5 bases outside the gene matches. Germline values: CDR1 KGHSH, CDR2 LQKENI. The DNA of the CDR3 is TGTGCCAGCTCACCGGGGCCAGGGGGTAACTATGGCTACACCTTC. It yields the protein CASSPGPGGNYGYTF.

The sample holds one count of this clone. The rearrangement joins TRBV4-2 to TRBJ2-5, with 8 nucleotides matching TRBD1. V gave up 2 bases and J gave up 4 bases; unmatched junction bases: 6. From germline, CDR1 is LGHNA and CDR2 YNFKEQ. The CDR3 is 15 residues long. The DNA of the CDR3 is TGTGCCAGCAGCCAACTAGACAGGGGCGGAGAGACCCAGTACTTC. The encoded protein is CASSQLDRGGETQYF.

This clone has a single count. The chain joins TRBV6-5 to TRBJ2-3, with TRBD1 identical over 8 bases. Trimming took 6 bases from V and 0 from J; bases not matched to a gene: 5. CDR1 MNHEY and CDR2 SVGAGI come from the germline V gene. CDR3 length: 15 amino acids. CDR3: CASRLQGGSTDTQYF. The CDR3 DNA reads as TGTGCCAGCAGGCTACAGGGGGGAAGCACAGATACGCAGTATTTT.

V is TRBV6-6 and J is TRBJ2-2; D perhaps matches TRBD1 (5 bases). Germline V gives CDR1 MNHNY, CDR2 SVGAGI (reference sequence). The CDR3 consists of 15 residues. Trimming took 6 bases from V and 0 from J, leaving 11 bases between them. CDR3 amino acids: CASRKDSSNTGELFF. Written as DNA, the CDR3 is TGTGCCAGCAGGAAAGACAGCTCGAACACCGGGGAGCTGTTTTTT.

This clone was seen a single time. This sequence joins TRBV10-3 and TRBJ1-3; D perhaps matches TRBD1 (5 bases). CDR3 length: 18 amino acids. Germline loops: CDR1 ENHRY, CDR2 SYGVKD. Trimming stripped 0 bases from V and 0 bases from J, with 15 bases between. The DNA for the CDR3 is TGTGCCATCAGTGAGTCTTTAGCGGGACGGGTCTCTGGAAACACCATATATTTT. Its translation is CAISESLAGRVSGNTIYF.

The CDR3 DNA follows: TGTGCCAGCAGTGTCTCGGGAGGTCTATATGGCTACACCTTC. Amino acid sequence: CASSVSGGLYGYTF. This chain links TRBV2 with TRBJ1-2, with D unclear. The V gene lost 4 bases and the J gene lost 5 bases, with 14 bases spanning the gap. Germline V CDR1 and CDR2: SNHLY, FYNNEI. CDR3 size: 14 residues. The full variable domain, its missing parts supplied by reference TRBV2 and TRBJ1-2, is EPEVTQTPSHQVTQMGQEVILRCVPISNHLYFYWYRQILGQKVEFLVSFYNNEISEKSEIFDDQFSVERPDGSNFTLKIRSTKLEDSAMYFCASSVSGGLYGYTFGSGTRLTVV.

This sequence joins TRBV18 and TRBJ2-7; tentative D call: TRBD2 (5 bases). V dropped 1 base and J dropped 0 bases, with 7 bases sitting between them. Germline assignment: CDR1 KGHSH and CDR2 LQKENI. The CDR3 is 14 residues long. Written as DNA, the CDR3 is TGTGCCAGCTCACCACAGGAGGTCTCCTACGAGCAGTACTTC. This encodes CASSPQEVSYEQYF.

The V call is TRBV6-4, the J call TRBJ1-2; perhaps TRBD1 as D (5 bases). Looked up from germline, CDR1 is MRHNA and CDR2 is SNTAGT. Trimming took off 8 bases at V and 2 bases at J, with 12 bases between the two ends. CDR3 length equals 13 residues. The CDR3 DNA is TGTGCCAGCCCCAACGACAGAAACTATGGCTACACCTTC. Translation: CASPNDRNYGYTF.

The V gene is TRBV2, the J gene TRBJ1-2, with 7 nucleotides matching TRBD1. V lost 1 base and J lost 7; bases outside the gene matches: 6. This CDR3 spans 14 amino acids. Germline CDR1 and CDR2: SNHLY and FYNNEI. CDR3 amino acids: CASSEEQGVGGYTF. The CDR3 bases are TGTGCCAGCAGTGAAGAGCAGGGGGTAGGTGGCTACACCTTC.

The chain links TRBV18 to TRBJ2-7; TRBD1 aligns across 7 bases. The CDR3 is 14 amino acids. After removal of 4 bases from V and 2 bases from J, the junction contained 5 bases not matched to a gene. The germline gives CDR1 KGHSH, CDR2 LQKENI. In nucleotides, the CDR3 is TGTGCCAGCTCACTGGACAGGAGGACCTACGAGCAGTACTTC. This gives the protein CASSLDRRTYEQYF.

DNA of the CDR3: TGTGCCAGTAGTATGAACAACCAAGAGACCCAGTACTTC. Amino acid sequence: CASSMNNQETQYF. The rearrangement links TRBV19 to TRBJ2-5; D is unclear. The germline V and J ends were trimmed by 3 bases and 0 bases, with 5 bases remaining between them. The germline V gene encodes CDR1 LNHDA and CDR2 SQIVND (reference sequence). This CDR3 spans 13 amino acids.

Only a few counts were recorded for this clone. The chain uses TRBV14 and TRBJ2-7, with a tentative D call TRBD1 (6 bases). The CDR3 is made up of 13 amino acids. V lost 4 bases and J 9 bases, leaving 16 bases between the germline ends. CDR1 SGHDN and CDR2 FVKESK come from the germline V gene. As DNA, the CDR3 is TGTGCCAGCAGCCTAATCAGGGGTTCCGGGCAGTACTTC. Translated: CASSLIRGSGQYF.

The CDR3 region is CASSLWGGKTQYF. CDR3 bases: TGTGCCAGCAGCTTGTGGGGGGGAAAGACCCAGTACTTC. The chain links TRBV5-4 to TRBJ2-5, with 7 bases lining up with TRBD2. Germline CDR1 and CDR2: SGHNT and YYREEE (reference sequence). With V trimmed by 1 base and J by 6 bases, 3 bases remained unmatched. The CDR3 loop spans 13 amino acids.

The rearrangement joins TRBV27 to TRBJ2-1, with D hard to call. Germline V CDR1 and CDR2: MNHEY, SMNVEV (reference sequence). V lost 4 bases and J lost 5, with 9 bases in between. The CDR3 loop spans 13 amino acids. CDR3 coding DNA: TGTGCCAGCAGTTGGGCAGCCAACAATGAGCAGTTCTTC. Translation gives CASSWAANNEQFF.

The gene calls are TRBV27 and TRBJ2-5, with TRBD2 matching over 10 bases. The CDR3 covers 12 residues. Germline V gives CDR1 MNHEY, CDR2 SMNVEV (reference sequence). Here the CDR3 reads CALAGVQETQYF. As DNA, the CDR3 is TGTGCGCTAGCGGGGGTACAAGAGACCCAGTACTTC.

The chain is built from TRBV16 and TRBJ2-3; TRBD2 is a possible D gene (7 bases). This CDR3 contains 15 residues. V was pared by 0 bases and J by 6 bases, with 13 bases between. Per germline, CDR1 KGHSY and CDR2 FQNENV. The CDR3 sequence: CASSQSRGTMDTQYF. CDR3 coding DNA: TGTGCCAGCAGCCAATCGAGGGGGACTATGGATACGCAGTATTTT.

V usage is TRBV25-1 and J usage is TRBJ2-3, with a tentative D call TRBD2 (7 bases). Trimming removed 6 bases from V and 4 bases from J, with 11 bases in between. Germline CDR1 is MGHDK and CDR2 is SYGVNS. The CDR3 runs to 13 residues. CDR3 coding DNA: TGTGCCAGCAGGGGGGGGGCCGCAGATACGCAGTATTTT. Its translation is CASRGGAADTQYF.